This record covers a single T cell receptor beta chain. Antigen: not known. cDNA serving as the sequencing template came from extracted, reverse transcribed RNA. Sequencing was performed with immunoSEQ multiplex PCR; in TCRdb, only in-frame clones are kept and a portion is missing. The sample contains some 150,000 clones, approximately 70% of which appear only once. Sorting separated CD4+ and CD8+ T cells out of PBMCs. These data are taken from a study of CD8+ T cells in alopecia areata. Points from the study as a whole: Lesional tissue from the scalp (especially in alopecia totalis/universalis) showed higher clonality than normal scalp. Scalp samples also yield sequences of resident alphabeta T cells from normal skin.

The CDR3 totals 15 residues. From germline, CDR1 is MNHEY and CDR2 SVGAGI. V dropped 4 bases and J dropped 7; count of bases not matched to a gene: 11. The source was CD8+ T cells sorted from blood, collected at week 0. The J gene is TRBJ1-1, the V gene TRBV6-5, with 8 nucleotides matching TRBD1. This TCR came from a human donor with alopecia areata. As DNA, the CDR3 is TGTGCCAGCAGTTCCCCGTTCAGGGGGCCAGATGAAGCTTTCTTT. Its translation is CASSSPFRGPDEAFF.